This T cell receptor (beta chain) was identified during a study of T cell changes during pregnancy in multiple sclerosis. This table comes from immunoSEQ multiplex PCR, and its TCRdb copy is limited to in-frame clones, with some not included. The repertoire includes approximately 74,000 clones, 88% of them detected once, and over 3% sits in the top ten. The CDR3 spans 18 residues. Germline V lookup: CDR1 SGHTA, CDR2 FQGTGA. Trimming stripped 5 bases from V and 1 base from J, with 20 bases between. The sequences come from peripheral blood, collected before pregnancy. V gene TRBV7-3 combines with J gene TRBJ2-2; D might be TRBD2 (7 bases). This clonotype was sampled from a female donor with multiple sclerosis, enrolled in a pregnancy study. This CDR3 reads CASSPRGGAGLNTGELFF. The CDR3 bases are TGTGCCAGCAGCCCGAGAGGGGGGGCGGGACTGAACACCGGGGAGCTGTTTTTT.